What follows are 10 T cell receptor beta chains derived from one specimen sequenced in a study of blood T cell repertoires in COVID-19. The data were produced by immunoSEQ multiplex PCR, yet TCRdb's version contains in-frame clones alone and is incomplete. The sample carries 200,000 to 250,000 clones, roughly 86% recorded once. Sequenced input: peripheral blood. The origin of the receptors is a woman aged 45-65 years with active or convalescent COVID-19.

This clone was seen a few times. This chain connects TRBV9 to TRBJ2-3, with TRBD1 matching over 9 bases. The CDR3 sequence is 13 residues long. CDR1 and CDR2 (germline): SGDLS, YYNGEE. The junction had 4 bases not matched to a gene; V was cut back by 3 bases and J by 8 bases. CDR3 DNA sequence: TGTGCCAGCAGCGCCGGGACAGGGCTTACGCAGTATTTT. Its translation is CASSAGTGLTQYF. The whole variable domain, remainder taken from reference TRBV9 and TRBJ2-3, is DSGVTQTPKHLITATGQRVTLRCSPRSGDLSVYWYQQSLDQGLQFLIQYYNGEERAKGNILERFSAQQFPDLHSELNLSSLELGDSALYFCASSAGTGLTQYFGPGTRLTVL.

The rearrangement uses TRBV10-3 and TRBJ1-1, with 7 bases that match TRBD1. The germline V gene encodes CDR1 ENHRY and CDR2 SYGVKD. J was trimmed by 3 bases and V by 2 bases; bases with no gene match: 6. The CDR3 spans 15 residues. CDR3 region: CAISERGQRYTEAFF. Written as DNA, the CDR3 is TGTGCCATCAGTGAGCGGGGACAGCGTTACACTGAAGCTTTCTTT.

V and J are TRBV9 and TRBJ2-3, with 8 positions matching TRBD1. The V segment lost 3 bases and the J segment 3 bases; nucleotides outside the gene matches: 6. The length of the CDR3 is 15 residues. CDR1 and CDR2 (germline): SGDLS, YYNGEE. For the CDR3, the DNA is TGTGCCAGCAGCGCAGGGGGCTGGCTGACAGATACGCAGTATTTT. Translation: CASSAGGWLTDTQYF.

The J gene is TRBJ2-1, the V gene TRBV7-6, with TRBD2 matching 7 bases. Germline CDR1 and CDR2: SGHVS and FNYEAQ. The CDR3 spans 15 residues. The V and J ends lost 2 bases and 2 bases, in that order; junction bases with no gene match: 3. The DNA for the CDR3 is TGTGCCAGCAGCTTACCGGGAGGCCCCTACAATGAGCAGTTCTTC. The encoded protein is CASSLPGGPYNEQFF.

The genes are TRBV2 and TRBJ1-2; D might be TRBD1 (6 bases). CDR3 length equals 17 residues. Germline V CDR1 and CDR2: SNHLY, FYNNEI. V was trimmed by 2 bases and J by 7 bases, leaving 23 bases between them. Here the CDR3 reads CASSEMGRGTPGGGYTF. The CDR3 DNA sequence: TGTGCCAGCAGTGAAATGGGGCGGGGGACACCGGGAGGTGGCTACACCTTC.

The chain couples TRBV7-9 to TRBJ2-3, with D possibly TRBD2 on 5 matching bases. Trimming removed 1 base from V and 0 bases from J, with 5 bases in between. The CDR3 spans 14 residues. CDR1 is SEHNR and CDR2 is FQNEAQ in the germline V gene (reference sequence). The chain's CDR3 is CASSLGTSTDTQYF. The CDR3 bases are TGTGCCAGCAGCTTAGGGACTAGCACAGATACGCAGTATTTT.

The sample holds one count of this clone. V usage is TRBV11-2 and J usage is TRBJ1-1, with TRBD1 matching 10 bases. This CDR3 comprises 15 residues. V lost 5 bases and J lost 2; bases outside the gene matches: 5. Germline V gene sequence: CDR1 SGHAT, CDR2 FQNNGV. CDR3 nucleotides: TGTGCCAGCAGCCTCCGGGACAGGGGCAACACTGAAGCTTTCTTT. Translated: CASSLRDRGNTEAFF.

The chain uses TRBV5-1 and TRBJ1-1; 8 nucleotides line up with TRBD1. The CDR3 loop spans 15 amino acids. CDR1 is SGHRS and CDR2 is YFSETQ in the germline V gene. V shed 3 bases, J shed 7 bases, and the junction held 11 bases outside the gene matches. CDR3: CASSSGQGAFGEAFF. CDR3 DNA sequence: TGCGCCAGCAGCTCGGGGCAGGGGGCATTTGGTGAAGCTTTCTTT. Variable domain in full (rest from reference TRBV5-1 and TRBJ1-1): KAGVTQTPRYLIKTRGQQVTLSCSPISGHRSVSWYQQTPGQGLQFLFEYFSETQRNKGNFPGRFSGRQFSNSRSEMNVSTLELGDSALYLCASSSGQGAFGEAFFGQGTRLTVV.

Regarding this clone: Other nucleotide sequences from this sample produce the same CDR3. The chain links TRBV5-1 to TRBJ2-5; D call uncertain. CDR1 is SGHRS, CDR2 YFSETQ, per germline. Trimming took 0 bases from V and 1 from J, leaving 7 bases between them. This CDR3 is built from 14 residues. Here the CDR3 DNA reads TGCGCCAGCAGCTTGGGGGCCGGCCAAGAGACCCAGTACTTC. The encoded protein is CASSLGAGQETQYF.

This clone was observed a single time. The V gene is TRBV10-3, the J gene TRBJ1-2, with D unresolved. The CDR3 contains 15 residues. Germline CDR1 and CDR2: ENHRY and SYGVKD. V was clipped by 2 bases and J by 4 bases, with 14 bases between them. CDR3 sequence reads: CAISEGGGSSYGYTF. The CDR3 DNA sequence: TGTGCCATCAGTGAGGGCGGTGGCAGTTCCTATGGCTACACCTTC.